The 8 T cell receptor beta chains below all came from one sample that was sequenced in a study of cytomegalovirus exposure and HLA in healthy donors. The method was immunoSEQ multiplex PCR; TCRdb's version includes in-frame clones alone and lacks a portion of them. The data contain 140,000 to 150,000 clones, roughly 92% of them seen just once; the ten biggest clones take up roughly 0.7%. Sample: PBMCs. These receptor sequences come from a man aged 18 to 29 in good health and CMV-seronegative.

The V call is TRBV12-5, the J call TRBJ2-1; the D is unclear. V lost 0 bases, J lost 5 bases, and 2 bases lay in between. This CDR3 spans 12 amino acids. Germline V gene sequence: CDR1 LGHNT, CDR2 FRNRAP. The CDR3 region has the DNA TGTGCTAGTGGTTTGGTTAACAATGAGCAGTTCTTC. Its translation is CASGLVNNEQFF.

The chain recombines TRBV2 with TRBJ1-1; 7 nucleotides match TRBD1. Germline V lookup: CDR1 SNHLY, CDR2 FYNNEI. V shed 6 bases and J 6 bases; nucleotides not matched to a gene: 10. CDR3 length: 14 residues. The CDR3 here is CASRVTGVLSEAFF. The CDR3 nucleotides are TGTGCCAGCAGAGTCACAGGGGTTCTGTCTGAAGCTTTCTTT.

This chain uses TRBV7-7 with TRBJ2-6; D perhaps matches TRBD1 (5 bases). Germline V gene lookup returns CDR1 SSHAT and CDR2 FNYEAQ (reference sequence). The CDR3 totals 16 residues. Trimming took 0 bases from V and 4 from J, leaving 10 bases between them. CDR3 protein: CASSLALGAGANVLTF. Here the CDR3 DNA reads TGTGCCAGCAGCTTAGCCCTTGGGGCGGGGGCCAACGTCCTGACTTTC.

This sequence joins TRBV6-1 and TRBJ1-5, with TRBD1 identical over 7 bases. In germline, CDR1 is MNHNS, CDR2 SASEGT. Losses at the gene ends were 10 bases for V and 3 bases for J; bases not matched to a gene: 6. This CDR3 has 13 residues. The CDR3: CAISDRFNQPQHF. The CDR3 nucleotides read TGTGCCATATCGGACAGGTTCAATCAGCCCCAGCATTTT.

This chain links TRBV18 with TRBJ1-5, with 7 positions matching TRBD1. There are 14 residues in the CDR3. Germline trimming cut 0 bases from V and 4 bases from J; bases unmatched to any gene: 0. Germline CDR1 reads KGHSH; CDR2 reads LQKENI. CDR3 in DNA: TGTGCCAGCTCACCACCGGACAGGAATCAGCCCCAGCATTTT. Translation gives CASSPPDRNQPQHF.

This clone has just one count. The V gene is TRBV19, the J gene TRBJ2-1; maybe TRBD2 (7 bases). V lost 7 bases and J lost 6, with 16 bases in between. The CDR3 consists of 14 residues. Germline lookup yields CDR1 LNHDA and CDR2 SQIVND (reference sequence). The CDR3 region is CASTPKGGPNEQFF. CDR3 DNA: TGTGCCAGTACCCCGAAGGGGGGGCCCAATGAGCAGTTCTTC.

This rearrangement joins TRBV29-1 to TRBJ2-7; TRBD2 agrees at 10 bases. The CDR3 is made up of 16 amino acids. CDR1 is SQVTM, CDR2 ANQGSEA, per germline. V dropped 5 bases and J dropped 4; count of bases not matched to a gene: 14. CDR3 sequence (DNA): TGCAGCGTTATCCTTAGCGGGAGGATAGAGGGTTACGAGCAGTACGTC. Its translation is CSVILSGRIEGYEQYV.

This clone came up once. The rearrangement joins TRBV10-1 to TRBJ1-1; 9 bases are a match to TRBD1. Germline V gene sequence: CDR1 WNHNN, CDR2 SYGVQD (reference sequence). The CDR3 extends over 13 amino acids. V gave up 5 bases and J gave up 7 bases; unmatched junction bases: 5. The CDR3 loop reads CASSIGQGYEAFF. CDR3 DNA: TGCGCCAGCAGTATCGGACAGGGGTATGAAGCTTTCTTT.